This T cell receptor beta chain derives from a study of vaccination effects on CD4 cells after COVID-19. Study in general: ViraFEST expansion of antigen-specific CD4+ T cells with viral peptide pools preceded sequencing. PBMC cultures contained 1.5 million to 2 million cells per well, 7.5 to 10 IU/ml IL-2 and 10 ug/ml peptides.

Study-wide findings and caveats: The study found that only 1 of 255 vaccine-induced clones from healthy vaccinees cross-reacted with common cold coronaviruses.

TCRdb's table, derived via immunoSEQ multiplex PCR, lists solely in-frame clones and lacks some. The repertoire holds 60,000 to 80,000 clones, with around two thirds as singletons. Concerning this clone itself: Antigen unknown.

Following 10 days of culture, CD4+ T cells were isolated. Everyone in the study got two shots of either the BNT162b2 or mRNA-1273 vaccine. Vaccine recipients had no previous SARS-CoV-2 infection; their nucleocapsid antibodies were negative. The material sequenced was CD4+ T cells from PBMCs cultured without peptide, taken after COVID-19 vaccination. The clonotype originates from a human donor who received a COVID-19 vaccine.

CDR3 sequence (DNA): TGTGCCAGTACCCCCGGGGCGGGTGGAAACACCATATATTTT. This codes for CASTPGAGGNTIYF. V is TRBV19 and J is TRBJ1-3; a weak D match, TRBD1 (5 bases). This CDR3 region has 14 residues. The germline CDR1 and CDR2 sequences are LNHDA and SQIVND (reference sequence). The V end lost 7 bases, the J end lost 3 bases, and 13 bases lay between the germline ends.